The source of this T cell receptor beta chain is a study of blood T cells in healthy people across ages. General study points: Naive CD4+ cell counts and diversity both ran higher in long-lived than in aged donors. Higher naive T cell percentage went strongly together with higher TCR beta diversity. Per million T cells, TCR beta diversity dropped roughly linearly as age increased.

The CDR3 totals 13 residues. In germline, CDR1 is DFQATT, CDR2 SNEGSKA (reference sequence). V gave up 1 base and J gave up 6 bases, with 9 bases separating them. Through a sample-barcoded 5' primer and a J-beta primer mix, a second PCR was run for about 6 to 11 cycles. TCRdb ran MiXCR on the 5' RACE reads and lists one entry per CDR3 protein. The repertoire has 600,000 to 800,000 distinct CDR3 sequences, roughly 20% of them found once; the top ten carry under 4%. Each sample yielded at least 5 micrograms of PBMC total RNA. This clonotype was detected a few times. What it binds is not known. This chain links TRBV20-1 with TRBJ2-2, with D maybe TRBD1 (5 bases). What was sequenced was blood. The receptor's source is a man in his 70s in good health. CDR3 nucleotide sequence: TGCAGTGCTAGAGTGCCAGGGCCCGGGGAGCTGTTTTTT. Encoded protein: CSARVPGPGELFF.